The present T cell receptor (beta chain) was sequenced within a study of T-cell memory formation after mild COVID-19. Whole-study results and caveats: Clones that contracted clustered mainly in CM and EM if CD4+ and in EMRA if CD8+.

V was pared by 0 bases and J by 6 bases, with 3 bases of the junction left unmatched. The CDR3 has 14 amino acids. Germline values: CDR1 MNHNY, CDR2 SVGAGI (reference sequence). TCR alpha and TCR beta cDNA libraries carrying sample barcodes and UMIs came from 5'RACE with constant-segment primers. Using its own MiXCR run on the 5' RACE reads, TCRdb lists one record per CDR3 protein. The sample lists hundreds of thousands of distinct CDR3 sequences; around 25% were seen once. Concerning this clonotype itself: Its specificity is unknown.

The receptor comes from an adult woman who had mild COVID-19 (a few samples of this study predate the infection). Cell type and time point are not known. The rearrangement links TRBV6-6 to TRBJ2-7, with 9 bases lining up with TRBD2. The material sequenced was PBMCs or a T cell subset sorted from them (not recorded which). The CDR3 loop is CASSYSVAGAEQYF. As DNA, the CDR3 is TGTGCCAGCAGTTACTCGGTAGCGGGGGCCGAGCAGTACTTC.